One sample yielded the 32 T cell receptor beta chains listed below, sequenced in a study of blood T cell repertoires in COVID-19. The repertoire was sequenced with immunoSEQ multiplex PCR; TCRdb's copy has only in-frame clones and lacks some. The sample lists roughly 170,000 clones, over 70% seen once, with about 6% in the top ten. Sequenced: PBMCs or T cells enriched from blood (not recorded which). All receptors come from a woman aged 40 to 50 with acute COVID-19.

This sequence joins TRBV7-9 and TRBJ1-4; tentative D call: TRBD1 (5 bases). The CDR3 contains 14 residues. Germline V CDR1 and CDR2: SEHNR, FQNEAQ (reference sequence). Trimming removed 5 bases from V and 4 bases from J, with 11 bases in between. The CDR3 loop is CASSTGGVNEKLFF. CDR3 sequence (DNA): TGTGCCAGCAGCACGGGAGGGGTTAATGAAAAACTGTTTTTT.

The gene calls are TRBV14 and TRBJ2-3; 9 nucleotides match TRBD1. CDR3 length equals 16 residues. Germline CDR1 SGHDN, CDR2 FVKESK. With V trimmed by 3 bases and J by 2 bases, 6 bases remained unmatched. The CDR3 DNA follows: TGTGCCAGCAGCCAGTCCGGGACAGGGTCCACAGATACGCAGTATTTT. It codes for CASSQSGTGSTDTQYF.

Worth noting for this clone: Other DNA sequences in the sample encode the same CDR3. The chain employs TRBV5-4 and TRBJ1-1, with D tentatively TRBD1 (6 bases). The CDR3 covers 14 residues. Germline CDR1 and CDR2: SGHNT and YYREEE (reference sequence). Trimming pared 2 bases from V and 1 base from J, leaving 9 bases between. The CDR3 DNA follows: TGTGCCAGCAGCTTTAGGGGGGGGAACACTGAAGCTTTCTTT. Amino acid sequence: CASSFRGGNTEAFF. Full variable domain (outside the CDR3, taken from reference TRBV5-4 and TRBJ1-1): ETGVTQSPTHLIKTRGQQVTLRCSSQSGHNTVSWYQQALGQGPQFIFQYYREEENGRGNFPPRFSGLQFPNYSSELNVNALELDDSALYLCASSFRGGNTEAFFGQGTRLTVV.

This sequence joins TRBV19 and TRBJ1-1; D ambiguous. The CDR3 runs to 13 residues. Germline CDR1 and CDR2: LNHDA and SQIVND (reference sequence). Trimming took 5 bases from V and 0 from J, leaving 7 bases between them. The CDR3 DNA follows: TGTGCCAGTAGTGTTTATATGAACACTGAAGCTTTCTTT. Amino acids: CASSVYMNTEAFF.

CDR3 protein: CASSWGLAGAGELFF. CDR3 nucleotides: TGCGCCAGCAGCTGGGGACTAGCGGGCGCCGGGGAGCTGTTTTTT. The chain combines TRBV5-1 with TRBJ2-2; 12 positions agree with TRBD2. Germline CDR1 SGHRS, CDR2 YFSETQ. The trim removed 3 bases at V and 6 bases at J, leaving 3 bases unmatched. The CDR3 runs to 15 residues.

This clone is a singleton in its sample. The chain couples TRBV5-1 to TRBJ1-4, with D unclear. The CDR3 runs to 13 residues. V was cut by 5 bases and J by 4 bases, with 9 bases left in between. Germline lookup yields CDR1 SGHRS and CDR2 YFSETQ. The CDR3 nucleotides read TGCGCCAGCAGGCGGGTTCTTAATGAAAAACTGTTTTTT. This codes for CASRRVLNEKLFF.

This clone has a single count. Compared with germline, one end of the junction differs, possibly owing to a read error. The rearrangement uses TRBV5-1 and TRBJ2-7, with 7 bases aligning to TRBD1. Germline CDR1 is SGHRS and CDR2 is YFSETQ. This CDR3 comprises 13 residues. In DNA form, the CDR3 reads TGCGCCAGCAGCGACCGGGACAGAACTACCCGGAGTTTC. Its protein product is CASSDRDRTTRSF.

The table lists this clone with a few counts. The J gene is TRBJ2-1, the V gene TRBV5-1; 10 positions agree with TRBD2. V gave up 2 bases and J gave up 7 bases; unmatched junction bases: 15. The CDR3 consists of 18 residues. CDR1 SGHRS and CDR2 YFSETQ come from the germline V gene. CDR3 protein: CASSLAAGGPGGLNEQFF. CDR3 nucleotide sequence: TGCGCCAGCAGCTTAGCAGCGGGAGGGCCGGGCGGGTTAAATGAGCAGTTCTTC.

The J gene is TRBJ2-5, the V gene TRBV25-1, with 11 positions matching TRBD1. V gave up 4 bases and J gave up 5 bases; unmatched junction bases: 3. Germline-derived CDR1 and CDR2 are MGHDK and SYGVNS. The CDR3 is made up of 14 amino acids. The DNA of the CDR3 is TGTGCCAGCAGTGGGACAGGGGGCAGTGAGACCCAGTACTTC. Translation: CASSGTGGSETQYF.

This clone was seen a single time. The chain carries TRBV2 and TRBJ1-3; tentatively, D is TRBD1 (5 bases). The CDR3 totals 17 residues. Germline V gene data show CDR1 as SNHLY and CDR2 as FYNNEI. V lost 4 bases and J lost 0, with 16 bases in between. CDR3: CASSVNTRQFSGNTIYF. In DNA, the CDR3 is TGTGCCAGCAGTGTTAATACCCGACAGTTCTCTGGAAACACCATATATTTT.

V and J are TRBV2 and TRBJ2-3; TRBD1 agrees at 9 bases. V was clipped by 8 bases and J by 8 bases; unmatched bases: 11. Germline CDR1 reads SNHLY; CDR2 reads FYNNEI. This CDR3 is built from 14 residues. The CDR3 loop is CASLEGTGRGTQYF. CDR3 nucleotides: TGTGCCAGCCTCGAGGGGACAGGGAGGGGTACGCAGTATTTT.

This clone showed up just a few times. The rearrangement uses TRBV6-4 and TRBJ2-6; possibly TRBD1 or TRBD2 for D (5 bases each). The germline V gene encodes CDR1 MRHNA and CDR2 SNTAGT. This CDR3 is 16 amino acids long. Trimming left V 4 bases short and J 0 bases short, with 10 bases between. The CDR3 region is CASSASGSSGANVLTF. The CDR3, as DNA: TGTGCCAGCAGTGCCTCAGGGAGCTCTGGGGCCAACGTCCTGACTTTC.

The V call is TRBV4-1, the J call TRBJ2-1, with 13 bases identical to TRBD2. The CDR3 is 19 residues long. Germline V gene data show CDR1 as MGHRA and CDR2 as YSYEKL. The trim removed 3 bases at V and 5 bases at J, leaving 13 bases unmatched. This CDR3 reads CASSQEGLAGSRLNNEQFF. CDR3 DNA: TGCGCCAGCAGCCAGGAGGGACTAGCGGGATCCCGCTTGAACAATGAGCAGTTCTTC.

CDR3 sequence (DNA): TGTGCCAGCAGCGACCTGAGGAACTATGGCTACACCTTC. It yields the protein CASSDLRNYGYTF. The rearrangement uses TRBV9 and TRBJ1-2; D is uncertain. The CDR3 is made up of 13 amino acids. Germline-derived CDR1 and CDR2 are SGDLS and YYNGEE. Trimming cost V 3 bases and J 2 bases, with 8 bases left between them.

The rearrangement links TRBV14 to TRBJ1-1; 9 bases line up with TRBD1. The CDR3 is 16 amino acids. Germline V lookup: CDR1 SGHDN, CDR2 FVKESK. V trimming: 2 bases; J trimming: 1 base; junction bases outside the gene matches: 5. CDR3 residues: CASSQRRGQGNTEAFF. CDR3 nucleotide sequence: TGTGCCAGCAGCCAACGGCGGGGACAGGGGAACACTGAAGCTTTCTTT.

In its sample, this clone was seen once. The genes are TRBV7-3 and TRBJ2-1, with 7 bases matching TRBD1. Trimming cost V 5 bases and J 7 bases; bases outside gene matches: 5. Germline CDR1 is SGHTA and CDR2 is FQGTGA. This CDR3 is built from 13 residues. The chain's CDR3 is CASSLRQGNEQFF. The CDR3 bases are TGTGCCAGCAGCCTCAGACAGGGTAATGAGCAGTTCTTC.

This chain links TRBV11-3 with TRBJ2-1; a possible D gene is TRBD2 (5 bases). Germline assignment: CDR1 SGHNT and CDR2 YENEEA. The ends were cut back, 1 base at V and 6 bases at J, with 13 bases in the middle. CDR3 size: 15 residues. The DNA for the CDR3 is TGTGCCAGCAGCTTAGGTCCTAGCTCGGGCAATGAGCAGTTCTTC. Translation gives CASSLGPSSGNEQFF. Full variable domain (outside the CDR3, taken from reference TRBV11-3 and TRBJ2-1): EAGVVQSPRYKIIEKKQPVAFWCNPISGHNTLYWYLQNLGQGPELLIRYENEEAVDDSQLPKDRFSAERLKGVDSTLKIQPAELGDSAVYLCASSLGPSSGNEQFFGPGTRLTVL.

The chain couples TRBV2 to TRBJ2-1; D perhaps matches TRBD2 (6 bases). Germline CDR1 is SNHLY and CDR2 is FYNNEI. The CDR3 runs 11 residues. The V end lost 11 bases, the J end lost 9 bases, and 14 bases lay between the germline ends. The CDR3 DNA follows: TGTGCCGGAACGACTAGGAGTGAGCAGTTCTTC. It specifies CAGTTRSEQFF. The full variable domain, completed using reference TRBV2 and TRBJ2-1, is EPEVTQTPSHQVTQMGQEVILRCVPISNHLYFYWYRQILGQKVEFLVSFYNNEISEKSEIFDDQFSVERPDGSNFTLKIRSTKLEDSAMYFCAGTTRSEQFFGPGTRLTVL.

This clone has more than one count but fewer than ten. V usage is TRBV19 and J usage is TRBJ2-2; 11 nucleotides match TRBD1. Trimming cost V 7 bases and J 6 bases; bases outside gene matches: 7. CDR3 size: 15 residues. Germline V gene data show CDR1 as LNHDA and CDR2 as SQIVND (reference sequence). The CDR3 reads CASTLMGQGAGELFF. CDR3 sequence (DNA): TGTGCCAGTACCCTCATGGGACAGGGGGCCGGGGAGCTGTTTTTT.

This chain links TRBV5-5 with TRBJ2-2; 7 nucleotides match TRBD2. Trimming took 4 bases from V and 1 from J; bases not matched to a gene: 4. Germline CDR1 SGHKS, CDR2 YYEKEE (reference sequence). CDR3 length equals 15 residues. The CDR3, as DNA: TGTGCCAGCAGCCCGGGACTAATGAACACCGGGGAGCTGTTTTTT. The encoded protein is CASSPGLMNTGELFF.

The chain uses TRBV11-2 and TRBJ1-2, with a tentative D call TRBD1 (6 bases). The V and J ends lost 0 bases and 8 bases respectively, with 13 bases between them. CDR1 and CDR2 (germline): SGHAT, FQNNGV. This CDR3 region has 14 residues. CDR3: CASSLDRGGEGYTF. As DNA, the CDR3 is TGTGCCAGCAGCTTAGATCGAGGGGGGGAAGGCTACACCTTC.

The CDR3 spells CASSLTGTGNSEQYF. The CDR3 DNA is TGTGCCAGCAGCTTAACCGGGACTGGAAACTCCGAGCAGTACTTC. The chain joins TRBV5-6 to TRBJ2-7; tentative D call: TRBD2 (6 bases). There are 15 residues in the CDR3. Germline CDR1 and CDR2: SGHDT and YYEEEE. The ends were cut back, 2 bases at V and 6 bases at J, with 18 bases in the middle.

The chain has TRBV16 and TRBJ1-1; D ambiguous. The germline V gene encodes CDR1 KGHSY and CDR2 FQNENV. Trimming removed 2 bases from V and 4 bases from J, with 14 bases in between. The CDR3 has 15 residues. In nucleotides, the CDR3 is TGTGCCAGCAGCCAAGCACAACACAGTAGCACTGAAGCTTTCTTT. Translation: CASSQAQHSSTEAFF.

This clone was observed once. This chain connects TRBV27 to TRBJ1-6, with TRBD1 matching over 8 bases. V lost 6 bases, J lost 8 bases, and 12 bases stayed unmatched. CDR1 is MNHEY, CDR2 SMNVEV, per germline (reference sequence). CDR3 size: 16 residues. The CDR3 loop reads CASRSLTGANHSPLHF. CDR3 sequence (DNA): TGTGCCAGCAGGTCCCTGACAGGGGCGAATCATTCACCCCTCCACTTT.

This chain connects TRBV6-6 to TRBJ1-1; D uncertain. Germline lookup yields CDR1 MNHNY and CDR2 SVGAGI (reference sequence). The CDR3 extends over 14 amino acids. V gave up 4 bases and J gave up 4 bases, with 13 bases separating them. The CDR3 DNA is TGTGCCAGCAGTTTTATTGTAACGGGCACTGAAGCTTTCTTT. Translated: CASSFIVTGTEAFF.

This CDR3 is CASSQDVSVQPQHF. CDR3 DNA: TGTGCCAGCAGCCAAGATGTGAGTGTTCAGCCCCAGCATTTT. J is TRBJ1-5 and V is TRBV4-2; D ambiguous. V was trimmed by 0 bases and J by 6 bases, leaving 9 bases between them. This CDR3 region has 14 residues. Germline CDR1 and CDR2: LGHNA and YNFKEQ.

The chain combines TRBV2 with TRBJ2-5; maybe TRBD2 (5 bases). The length of the CDR3 is 16 residues. V lost 8 bases to trimming and J lost 3 bases, with 22 bases between them. Looked up from germline, CDR1 is SNHLY and CDR2 is FYNNEI. The CDR3 DNA follows: TGTGCCAGCCTCGCGGGCTCTCTAGGGCGGGAAGAGACCCAGTACTTC. Its translation: CASLAGSLGREETQYF.

The chain carries TRBV13 and TRBJ2-5; the match to TRBD2 covers 11 bases. The junction had 3 bases not matched to a gene; V was cut back by 5 bases and J by 4 bases. From germline, CDR1 is PRHDT and CDR2 FYEKMQ (reference sequence). This CDR3 comprises 14 residues. CDR3: CASSLAGGGETQYF. CDR3 nucleotide sequence: TGTGCCAGCAGCCTAGCGGGAGGAGGAGAGACCCAGTACTTC.

The J gene is TRBJ2-7, the V gene TRBV6-5; possible D gene TRBD1, 5 bases. V gave up 6 bases and J gave up 4 bases, with 19 bases separating them. CDR1 and CDR2 (germline): MNHEY, SVGAGI. The length of the CDR3 is 15 residues. The CDR3 bases are TGTGCCAGCAGCGGGTCAAGTCCGCAGGGTTACGAGCAGTACTTC. Translated: CASSGSSPQGYEQYF.

The rearrangement uses TRBV6-6 and TRBJ2-1; TRBD2 might be the D (6 bases). Germline values: CDR1 MNHNY, CDR2 SVGAGI (reference sequence). Trimming took 3 bases from V and 4 from J, leaving 13 bases between them. The CDR3 runs to 15 residues. The CDR3 coding sequence is TGTGCCAGCAGTTATGGGTCTAGCGCTTACAATGAGCAGTTCTTC. It specifies CASSYGSSAYNEQFF.

The gene calls are TRBV12-5 and TRBJ1-5; a possible D gene is TRBD1 (5 bases). V lost 6 bases, J lost 9 bases, and 21 bases lay in between. Germline values: CDR1 LGHNT, CDR2 FRNRAP. The CDR3 sequence is 15 residues long. The CDR3 spells CASGAVSGGGWPQHF. The CDR3 DNA sequence: TGTGCTAGTGGCGCAGTCTCAGGCGGGGGTTGGCCCCAGCATTTT.

This clone was detected only once. V and J are TRBV18 and TRBJ2-1; 10 bases agree with TRBD2. This CDR3 is built from 18 residues. The V gene end was trimmed by 6 bases and the J gene end by 4 bases; junction bases not matched to a gene: 15. CDR1 is KGHSH, CDR2 LQKENI, per germline. CDR3 in amino acids: CASSATLLLAGQYNEQFF. The CDR3 coding sequence is TGTGCCAGCTCGGCTACCCTACTACTAGCGGGGCAGTACAATGAGCAGTTCTTC.